This T cell receptor (beta chain) was captured in a study of CD8+CD57+ T cells in acquired aplastic anemia. Findings and limits, study-wide: In CD8+ cells, Simpson's diversity showed no significant difference between patients and controls.

Genomic DNA served as template for TCR beta VDJ and CDR3 profiling. In TCRdb, the reads were re-called with MiXCR into one record per CDR3 protein. The repertoire holds about 270,000 distinct CDR3 sequences, with around 60% as singletons. Germline CDR1 reads LNHNV; CDR2 reads YYDKDF (reference sequence). The CDR3 is made up of 16 amino acids. V lost 1 base, J lost 3 bases, and 12 bases lay in between. About this clonotype itself: Its antigen is as yet unknown.

The TCR comes from a human donor with severe aplastic anemia or a healthy control (not recorded which). The J gene is TRBJ1-4, the V gene TRBV15; D call uncertain. The specimen sequenced was sorted CD4+, CD8+, or CD8+CD57+ T cells (not recorded which) from PBMCs. In DNA, the CDR3 is TGTGCCACCAGCAGAGTTGGTCGGCTTTCTAATGAAAAACTGTTTTTT. It yields the protein CATSRVGRLSNEKLFF.